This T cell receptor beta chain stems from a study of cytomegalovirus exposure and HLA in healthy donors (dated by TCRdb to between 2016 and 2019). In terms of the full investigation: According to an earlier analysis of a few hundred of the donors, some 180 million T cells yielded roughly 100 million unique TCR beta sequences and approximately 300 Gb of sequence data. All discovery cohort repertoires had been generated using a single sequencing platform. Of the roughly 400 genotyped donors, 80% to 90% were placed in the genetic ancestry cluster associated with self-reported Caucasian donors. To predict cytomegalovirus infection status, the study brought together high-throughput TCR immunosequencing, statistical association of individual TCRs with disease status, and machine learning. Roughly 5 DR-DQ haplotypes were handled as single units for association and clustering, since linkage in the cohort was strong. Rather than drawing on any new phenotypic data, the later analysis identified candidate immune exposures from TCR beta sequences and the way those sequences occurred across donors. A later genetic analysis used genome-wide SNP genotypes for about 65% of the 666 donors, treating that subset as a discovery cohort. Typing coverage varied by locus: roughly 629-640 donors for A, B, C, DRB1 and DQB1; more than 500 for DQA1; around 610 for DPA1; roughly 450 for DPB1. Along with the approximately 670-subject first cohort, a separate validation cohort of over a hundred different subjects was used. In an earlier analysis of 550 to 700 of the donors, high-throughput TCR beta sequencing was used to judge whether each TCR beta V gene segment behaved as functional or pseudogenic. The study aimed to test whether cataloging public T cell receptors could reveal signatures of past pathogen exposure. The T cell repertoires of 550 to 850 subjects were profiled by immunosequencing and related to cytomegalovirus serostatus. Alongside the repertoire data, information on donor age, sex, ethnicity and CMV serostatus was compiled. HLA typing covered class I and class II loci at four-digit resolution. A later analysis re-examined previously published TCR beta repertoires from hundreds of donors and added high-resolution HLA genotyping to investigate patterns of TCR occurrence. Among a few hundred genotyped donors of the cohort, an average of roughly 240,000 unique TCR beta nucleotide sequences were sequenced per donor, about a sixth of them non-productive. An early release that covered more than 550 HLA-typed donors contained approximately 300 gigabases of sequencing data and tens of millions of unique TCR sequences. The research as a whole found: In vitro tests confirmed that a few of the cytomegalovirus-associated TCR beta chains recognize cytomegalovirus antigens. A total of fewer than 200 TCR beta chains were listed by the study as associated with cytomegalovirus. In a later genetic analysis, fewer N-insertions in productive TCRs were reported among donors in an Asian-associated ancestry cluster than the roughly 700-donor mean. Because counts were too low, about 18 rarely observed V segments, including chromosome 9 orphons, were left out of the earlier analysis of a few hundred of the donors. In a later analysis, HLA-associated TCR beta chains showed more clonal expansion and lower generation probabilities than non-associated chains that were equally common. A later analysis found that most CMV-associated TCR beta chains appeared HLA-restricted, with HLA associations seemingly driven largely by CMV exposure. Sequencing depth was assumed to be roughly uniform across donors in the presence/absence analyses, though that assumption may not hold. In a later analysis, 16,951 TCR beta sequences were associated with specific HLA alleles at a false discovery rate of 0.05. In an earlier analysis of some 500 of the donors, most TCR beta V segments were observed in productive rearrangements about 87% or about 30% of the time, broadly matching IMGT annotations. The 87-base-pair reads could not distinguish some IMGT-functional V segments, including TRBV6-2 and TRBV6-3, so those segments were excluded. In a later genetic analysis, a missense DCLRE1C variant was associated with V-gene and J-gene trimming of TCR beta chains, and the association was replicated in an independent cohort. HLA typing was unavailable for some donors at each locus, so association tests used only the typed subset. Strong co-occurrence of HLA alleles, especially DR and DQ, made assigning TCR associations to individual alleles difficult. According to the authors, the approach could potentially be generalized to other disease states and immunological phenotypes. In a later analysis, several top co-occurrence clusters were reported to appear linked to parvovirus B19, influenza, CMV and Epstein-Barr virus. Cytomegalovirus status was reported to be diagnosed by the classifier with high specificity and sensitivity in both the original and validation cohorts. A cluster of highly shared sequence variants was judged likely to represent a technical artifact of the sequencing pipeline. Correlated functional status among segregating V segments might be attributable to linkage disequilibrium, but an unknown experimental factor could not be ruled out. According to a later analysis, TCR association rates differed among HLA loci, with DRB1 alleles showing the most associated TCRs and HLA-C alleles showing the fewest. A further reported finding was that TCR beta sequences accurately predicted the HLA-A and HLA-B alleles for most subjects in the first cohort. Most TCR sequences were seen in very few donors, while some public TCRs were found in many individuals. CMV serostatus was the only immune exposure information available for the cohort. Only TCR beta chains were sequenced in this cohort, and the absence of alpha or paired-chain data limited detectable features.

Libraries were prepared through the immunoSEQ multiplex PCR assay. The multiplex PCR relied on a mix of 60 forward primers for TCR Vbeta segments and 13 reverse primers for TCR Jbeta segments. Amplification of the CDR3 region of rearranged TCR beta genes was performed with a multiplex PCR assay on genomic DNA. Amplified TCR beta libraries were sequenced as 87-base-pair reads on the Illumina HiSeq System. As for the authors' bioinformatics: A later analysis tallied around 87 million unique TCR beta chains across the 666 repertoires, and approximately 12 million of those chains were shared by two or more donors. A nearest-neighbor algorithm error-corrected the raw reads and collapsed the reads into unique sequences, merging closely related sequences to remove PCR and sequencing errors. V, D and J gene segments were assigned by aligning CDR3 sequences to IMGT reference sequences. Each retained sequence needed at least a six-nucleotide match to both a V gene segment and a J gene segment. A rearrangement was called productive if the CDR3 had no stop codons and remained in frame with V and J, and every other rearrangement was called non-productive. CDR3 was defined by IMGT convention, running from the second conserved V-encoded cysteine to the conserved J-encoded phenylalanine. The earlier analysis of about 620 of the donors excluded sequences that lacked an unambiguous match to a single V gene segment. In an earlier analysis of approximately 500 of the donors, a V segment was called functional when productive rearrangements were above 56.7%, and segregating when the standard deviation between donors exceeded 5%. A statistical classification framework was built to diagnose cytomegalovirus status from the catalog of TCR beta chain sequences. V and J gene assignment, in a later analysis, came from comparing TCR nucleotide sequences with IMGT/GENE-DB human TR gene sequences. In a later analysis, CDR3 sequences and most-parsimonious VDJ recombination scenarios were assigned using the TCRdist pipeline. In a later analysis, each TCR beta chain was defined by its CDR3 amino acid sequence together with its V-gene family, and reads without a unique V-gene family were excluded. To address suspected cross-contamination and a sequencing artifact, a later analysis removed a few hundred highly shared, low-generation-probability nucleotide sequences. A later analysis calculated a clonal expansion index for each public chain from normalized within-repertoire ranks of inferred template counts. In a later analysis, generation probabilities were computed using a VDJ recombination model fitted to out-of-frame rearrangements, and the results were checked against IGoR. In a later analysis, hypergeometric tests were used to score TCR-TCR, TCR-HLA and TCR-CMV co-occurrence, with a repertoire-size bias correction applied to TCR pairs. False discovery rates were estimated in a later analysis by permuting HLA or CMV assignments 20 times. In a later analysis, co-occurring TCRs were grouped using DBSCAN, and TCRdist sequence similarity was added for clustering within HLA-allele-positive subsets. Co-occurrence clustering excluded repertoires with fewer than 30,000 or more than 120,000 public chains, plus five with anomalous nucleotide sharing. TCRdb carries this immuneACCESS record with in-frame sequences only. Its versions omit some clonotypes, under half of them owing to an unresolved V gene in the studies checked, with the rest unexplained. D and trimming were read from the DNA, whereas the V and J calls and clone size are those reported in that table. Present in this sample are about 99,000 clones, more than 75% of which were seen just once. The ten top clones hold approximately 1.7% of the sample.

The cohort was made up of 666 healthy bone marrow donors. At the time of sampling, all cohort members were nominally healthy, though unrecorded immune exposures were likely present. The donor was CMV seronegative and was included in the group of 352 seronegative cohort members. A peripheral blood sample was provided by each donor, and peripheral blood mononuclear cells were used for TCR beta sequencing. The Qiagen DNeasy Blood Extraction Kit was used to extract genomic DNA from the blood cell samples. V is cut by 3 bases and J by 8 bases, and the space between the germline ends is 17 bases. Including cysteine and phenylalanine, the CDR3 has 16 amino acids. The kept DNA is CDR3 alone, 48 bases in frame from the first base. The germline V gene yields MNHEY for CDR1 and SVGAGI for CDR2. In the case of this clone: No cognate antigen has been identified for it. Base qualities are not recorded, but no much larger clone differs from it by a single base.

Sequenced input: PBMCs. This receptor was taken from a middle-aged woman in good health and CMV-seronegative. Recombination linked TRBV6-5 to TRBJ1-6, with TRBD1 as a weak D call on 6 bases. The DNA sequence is TGTGCCAGCAGTTATTTTTTTCAACAGGGTTATTCACCCCTCCACTTT. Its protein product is CASSYFFQQGYSPLHF.